The present T cell receptor (beta chain) was sequenced within a study of T cell repertoires in cytomegalovirus infection. Study-level background: Well-studied HLA-B-restricted epitopes and recently identified HLA-C-restricted epitopes of CMV were both used in the study. Findings and caveats of the study: Carriers of CMV plus the relevant HLA were identified by cumulative public TCR beta family frequency.

Via MiXCR, TCRdb re-called the reads, giving one row per CDR3 protein. The table records approximately 910,000 distinct CDR3 sequences, 30% to 40% of them present only once. The CDR3 totals 17 residues. V was shortened by 5 bases and J by 0 bases, with 19 bases between the two germline ends. Germline-derived CDR1 and CDR2 are MNHEY and SMNVEV (reference sequence). There are a few counts of this clonotype. Its antigen is still unknown. The sequencing here drew on cultured CD8+ T cells from PBMCs, taken from culture after CMV antigen stimulation. This clonotype originated in a human donor in good health (CMV status not recorded). Some clones in this sample may be carry-over from other donors' samples. This chain uses TRBV27 with TRBJ1-1; D ambiguous. Here the CDR3 reads CASSPTDTFGLNTEAFF. CDR3 coding DNA: TGTGCCAGCAGTCCAACCGACACCTTTGGACTGAACACTGAAGCTTTCTTT.